This paragraph covers one TCR beta chain sequence. Its antigen is as yet unknown. This entry belongs to a study of cytomegalovirus exposure and HLA in healthy donors. Looking at the study overall: Unique TCR beta sequences numbering over 100 million came from about 180 million T cells in an earlier analysis. Study outcomes and limitations: There were some 150 TCR beta chains listed as cytomegalovirus-associated.

CDR3 length: 15 residues. V gave up 2 bases and J gave up 7 bases, with 14 bases separating them. From germline, CDR1 is MNHNS and CDR2 SASEGT. The PCR employed 60 Vbeta primers together with 13 Jbeta primers. Only in-frame clones appear in the TCRdb table, and some are missing; sequencing was by immunoSEQ multiplex PCR. The sample yields 200,000 or so clones, 75% to 85% seen once. The receptor was isolated from a woman aged 18-35 years in good health and CMV-seronegative. The sequencing input was PBMCs. This chain links TRBV6-1 with TRBJ2-2; D may be TRBD2 (5 bases). The CDR3, as DNA: TGTGCCAGCAGTGAACACGGGATTCGGAACGGGGAGCTGTTTTTT. Translation: CASSEHGIRNGELFF.